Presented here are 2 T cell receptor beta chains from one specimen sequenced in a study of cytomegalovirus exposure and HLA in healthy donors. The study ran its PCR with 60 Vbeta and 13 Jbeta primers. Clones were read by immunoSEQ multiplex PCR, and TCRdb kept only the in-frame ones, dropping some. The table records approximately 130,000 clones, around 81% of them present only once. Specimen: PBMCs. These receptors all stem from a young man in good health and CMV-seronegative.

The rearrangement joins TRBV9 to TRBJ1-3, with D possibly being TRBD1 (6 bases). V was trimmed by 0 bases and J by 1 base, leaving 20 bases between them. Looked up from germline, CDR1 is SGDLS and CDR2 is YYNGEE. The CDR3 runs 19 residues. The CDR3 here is CASSVGKGGAIWSGNTIYF. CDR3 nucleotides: TGTGCCAGCAGCGTAGGAAAAGGGGGGGCGATCTGGTCTGGAAACACCATATATTTT.

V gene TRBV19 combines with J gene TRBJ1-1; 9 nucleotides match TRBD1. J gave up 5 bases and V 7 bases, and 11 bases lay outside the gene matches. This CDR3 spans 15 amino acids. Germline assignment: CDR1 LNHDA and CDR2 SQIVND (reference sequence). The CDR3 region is CASTTGGSRSTEAFF. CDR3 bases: TGTGCCAGTACGACAGGGGGATCTCGCAGTACTGAAGCTTTCTTT.